These 31 T cell receptor beta chains came from one sample sequenced in a study of T cell responses to AZD1222 COVID-19 vaccine. Clones were read by immunoSEQ multiplex PCR, and TCRdb kept only the in-frame ones, dropping some. The repertoire has about 100,000 clones, approximately 90% of them found once; the top ten carry roughly 1.4%. Sequences were derived from peripheral blood, sampled on day 0 of AZD1222 vaccination. These receptors were taken from an adult in good health.

This chain joins TRBV3-1 (or the pseudogene TRBV3-2) and TRBJ1-6; no reliable D call. Germline V lookup: CDR1 LGHDT, CDR2 YNNKEL (reference sequence). There are 13 residues in the CDR3. The V and J ends lost 3 bases and 9 bases respectively, with 9 bases between them. The CDR3 spells CASSQGFGSPLHF. The CDR3 DNA reads as TGTGCCAGCAGCCAGGGGTTCGGTTCACCCCTCCACTTT.

V and J are TRBV5-8 and TRBJ1-5; D call uncertain. The CDR3 runs to 14 residues. Trimming took off 1 base at V and 5 bases at J, with 10 bases between the two ends. Looked up from germline, CDR1 is SGHTS and CDR2 is YDEGEE. Written as DNA, the CDR3 is TGTGCCAGCAGCTTGAGGCAGATCGATCAGCCCCAGCATTTT. Its protein product is CASSLRQIDQPQHF. Supplemented by reference TRBV5-8 and TRBJ1-5, the full variable domain reads EAGVTQSPTHLIKTRGQQATLRCSPISGHTSVYWYQQALGLGLQFLLWYDEGEERNRGNFPPRFSGRQFPNYSSELNVNALELEDSALYLCASSLRQIDQPQHFGDGTRLSIL.

The V gene is TRBV5-8, the J gene TRBJ1-3; possibly TRBD1 for D (5 bases). Trimming took 3 bases from V and 3 from J, leaving 25 bases between them. The CDR3 extends over 19 amino acids. CDR1 is SGHTS and CDR2 is YDEGEE in the germline V gene. The CDR3 here is CASSYPLRDSLSGGNTIYF. CDR3 DNA: TGTGCCAGCAGCTATCCTTTAAGGGACTCATTGTCCGGTGGAAACACCATATATTTT.

This clone was picked up one time. J is TRBJ1-1 and V is TRBV5-1, with a weak D call TRBD1 (5 bases). Trimming pared 0 bases from V and 8 bases from J, leaving 14 bases between. Germline V CDR1 and CDR2: SGHRS, YFSETQ. This CDR3 has 14 amino acids. The CDR3 sequence is CASSLGVGQGEAFF. The CDR3 DNA is TGCGCCAGCAGCTTGGGAGTGGGGCAGGGCGAAGCTTTCTTT.

The CDR3: CASSLAAGAQMTYGYTF. CDR3 in DNA: TGTGCCAGCAGCTTGGCCGCAGGAGCCCAGATGACCTATGGCTACACCTTC. The chain carries TRBV5-5 and TRBJ1-2; D is unclear. The V end lost 0 bases, the J end lost 4 bases, and 19 bases lay between the germline ends. The CDR3 loop spans 17 amino acids. The germline CDR1 and CDR2 sequences are SGHKS and YYEKEE (reference sequence).

The chain employs TRBV7-9 and TRBJ2-5; 7 positions match TRBD2. In germline, CDR1 is SEHNR, CDR2 FQNEAQ (reference sequence). Trimming at V came to 5 bases and at J to 5 bases, leaving 8 bases not matched to a gene. There are 14 residues in the CDR3. CDR3 protein: CASSTPLGGETQYF. The CDR3 DNA reads as TGTGCCAGCAGCACCCCTTTGGGGGGGGAGACCCAGTACTTC.

The chain carries TRBV28 and TRBJ1-4; D gene unclear. V lost 3 bases to trimming and J lost 8 bases, with 13 bases between them. The germline gives CDR1 MDHEN, CDR2 SYDVKM. This CDR3 is built from 14 residues. This chain's CDR3 is CASSFGGIGEKLFF. In DNA, the CDR3 is TGTGCCAGCAGTTTCGGAGGCATCGGGGAAAAACTGTTTTTT. Looking up the rest from reference TRBV28 and TRBJ1-4 gives the full variable domain: DVKVTQSSRYLVKRTGEKVFLECVQDMDHENMFWYRQDPGLGLRLIYFSYDVKMKEKGDIPEGYSVSREKKERFSLILESASTNQTSMYLCASSFGGIGEKLFFGSGTQLSVL.

This chain links TRBV9 with TRBJ1-2; D not certain. V was clipped by 3 bases and J by 1 base, with 16 bases between them. The CDR3 extends over 16 amino acids. Germline CDR1 and CDR2: SGDLS and YYNGEE. CDR3 in amino acids: CASSGGNLGRNYGYTF. CDR3 in DNA: TGTGCCAGCAGCGGGGGTAATTTGGGCCGTAACTATGGCTACACCTTC.

The rearrangement joins TRBV5-6 to TRBJ2-7, with D possibly TRBD2 on 7 matching bases. V shed 6 bases and J shed 7 bases, with 14 bases lying between them. The CDR3 loop spans 12 amino acids. Germline CDR1 and CDR2: SGHDT and YYEEEE. The DNA for the CDR3 is TGTGCCAGCACCAAGGGGGGGTGGGAGCAGTACTTC. Its translation is CASTKGGWEQYF.

The chain is built from TRBV7-2 and TRBJ1-2; 7 nucleotides agree with TRBD1. Trimming removed 5 bases from V and 4 bases from J; junction bases left unmatched: 7. CDR1 and CDR2 (germline): SGHTA, FQGNSA. The CDR3 length is 14 residues. The CDR3 spells CASSGQASPYGYTF. The CDR3 DNA reads TGTGCCAGCAGCGGACAGGCGTCCCCCTATGGCTACACCTTC. Combining the CDR3 with reference TRBV7-2 and TRBJ1-2 gives the whole variable domain GAGVSQSPSNKVTEKGKDVELRCDPISGHTALYWYRQSLGQGLEFLIYFQGNSAPDKSGLPSDRFSAERTGGSVSTLTIQRTQQEDSAVYLCASSGQASPYGYTFGSGTRLTVV.

J is TRBJ1-2 and V is TRBV6-5; D uncertain. Germline V gene sequence: CDR1 MNHEY, CDR2 SVGAGI. The CDR3 loop spans 13 amino acids. V gave up 6 bases and J gave up 4 bases, with 12 bases separating them. The CDR3: CASSPALPYGYTF. DNA of the CDR3: TGTGCCAGCAGCCCGGCCCTGCCCTATGGCTACACCTTC.

This sequence joins TRBV6-4 and TRBJ2-6; no definite D call. The CDR3 extends over 14 amino acids. Looked up from germline, CDR1 is MRHNA and CDR2 is SNTAGT. V lost 2 bases and J 0 bases, leaving 2 bases between the germline ends. CDR3 DNA: TGTGCCAGCAGTGACAACTCTGGGGCCAACGTCCTGACTTTC. Translating gives CASSDNSGANVLTF.

This chain links TRBV5-8 with TRBJ1-4; 11 nucleotides agree with TRBD1. The junction had 13 bases not matched to a gene; V was cut back by 4 bases and J by 8 bases. Germline V gene lookup returns CDR1 SGHTS and CDR2 YDEGEE. CDR3 size: 17 residues. The CDR3 sequence: CASSPRGLGQGEEKLFF. In DNA form, the CDR3 reads TGTGCCAGCAGCCCGAGAGGTCTGGGACAGGGGGAAGAAAAACTGTTTTTT.

In the case of this clone: The junction departs from germline at one end; a sequencing error may be responsible. J is TRBJ1-1 and V is TRBV30; the match to TRBD1 covers 7 bases. This CDR3 contains 13 residues. Germline CDR1 is GTSNPN and CDR2 is SVGIG (reference sequence). The CDR3 loop reads CAWGVGAGGVAFF. The CDR3, as DNA: TGTGCCTGGGGTGTCGGGGCAGGGGGGGTAGCTTTCTTT.

The rearrangement joins TRBV11-2 to TRBJ1-6, with D possibly being TRBD1 (6 bases). Germline assignment: CDR1 SGHAT and CDR2 FQNNGV. The CDR3 is 13 residues long. Trimming shortened V by 7 bases and J by 6 bases, and 10 bases separated the two germline ends. The CDR3 sequence is CASIRGGNSPLHF. The DNA of the CDR3 is TGTGCCAGCATCCGAGGGGGTAATTCACCCCTCCACTTT. The full variable domain, in which reference TRBV11-2 and TRBJ1-6 provide the parts outside the CDR3, is EAGVAQSPRYKIIEKRQSVAFWCNPISGHATLYWYQQILGQGPKLLIQFQNNGVVDDSQLPKDRFSAERLKGVDSTLKIQPAKLEDSAVYLCASIRGGNSPLHFGNGTRLTVT.

The V call is TRBV6-6, the J call TRBJ1-2; maybe TRBD1 (6 bases). Germline loops: CDR1 MNHNY, CDR2 SVGAGI (reference sequence). The CDR3 extends over 13 amino acids. V gave up 2 bases and J gave up 8 bases, with 12 bases separating them. CDR3 DNA: TGTGCCAGCAGTTACCGGGGGGCGCAGGGCTACACCTTC. The encoded protein is CASSYRGAQGYTF.

The chain employs TRBV2 and TRBJ1-6; no clear D. CDR1 and CDR2 from the germline V gene are SNHLY and FYNNEI. This CDR3 is 14 amino acids long. The V gene lost 8 bases and the J gene lost 0 bases, with 8 bases spanning the gap. This CDR3 reads CASAQSSYNSPLHF. CDR3 sequence (DNA): TGTGCCAGCGCACAGAGCTCCTATAATTCACCCCTCCACTTT.

V is TRBV19 and J is TRBJ1-1; tentatively, D is TRBD1 (5 bases). V was trimmed by 6 bases and J by 4 bases, leaving 18 bases between them. This CDR3 comprises 15 residues. Germline V gene sequence: CDR1 LNHDA, CDR2 SQIVND (reference sequence). The CDR3 loop reads CASSEEGLPTTEAFF. CDR3 DNA: TGTGCCAGTAGCGAAGAGGGACTCCCGACCACTGAAGCTTTCTTT.

The gene calls are TRBV4-1 and TRBJ2-3; no definite D call. The V gene lost 0 bases and the J gene lost 2 bases, with 3 bases spanning the gap. CDR3 length: 13 residues. The germline CDR1 and CDR2 sequences are MGHRA and YSYEKL. The CDR3 bases are TGCGCCAGCAGCCAAGATACCACAGATACGCAGTATTTT. It specifies CASSQDTTDTQYF.

V is TRBV2 and J is TRBJ2-3, with 12 bases matching TRBD1. Germline assignment: CDR1 SNHLY and CDR2 FYNNEI. Trimming took 8 bases from V and 5 from J; bases not matched to a gene: 8. The CDR3 has 15 residues. The CDR3 nucleotides are TGTGCCAGCCGCCCGGGGACAGGGGGCCAAGATACGCAGTATTTT. Amino acid sequence: CASRPGTGGQDTQYF.

V is TRBV4-1 and J is TRBJ1-3; D uncertain. The V end was cut by 3 bases, the J end by 0 bases, with 9 bases between. CDR3 length: 15 amino acids. Germline CDR1 MGHRA, CDR2 YSYEKL. CDR3 DNA: TGCGCCAGCAGCCAGATAGCGCTCTCTGGAAACACCATATATTTT. It encodes CASSQIALSGNTIYF.

This clone was seen once. This rearrangement joins TRBV7-9 to TRBJ1-1; 9 bases map to TRBD1. The germline V gene encodes CDR1 SEHNR and CDR2 FQNEAQ (reference sequence). The V gene end was trimmed by 1 base and the J gene end by 11 bases; junction bases not matched to a gene: 11. This CDR3 spans 15 amino acids. DNA of the CDR3: TGTGCCAGCAGCTTAGAGGTCTTAAGGGACAGGGAGGCTTTCTTT. Protein: CASSLEVLRDREAFF.

This chain links TRBV5-1 with TRBJ1-1, with D possibly being TRBD1 (5 bases). V was trimmed by 4 bases and J by 2 bases, leaving 12 bases between them. The CDR3 covers 14 residues. From germline, CDR1 is SGHRS and CDR2 YFSETQ. This chain's CDR3 is CASSVGDVNTEAFF. CDR3 coding DNA: TGCGCCAGCAGCGTAGGGGACGTAAACACTGAAGCTTTCTTT.

V is TRBV7-3 and J is TRBJ2-1; D gene uncertain. V lost 4 bases to trimming and J lost 8 bases, with 12 bases between them. Germline V gene sequence: CDR1 SGHTA, CDR2 FQGTGA. The CDR3 loop spans 13 amino acids. As DNA, the CDR3 is TGTGCCAGCAGCTCCCAGACTCGGGATGAGCAGTTCTTC. Amino acid sequence: CASSSQTRDEQFF.

V gene TRBV5-1 combines with J gene TRBJ1-1; TRBD1 might be the D (5 bases). Trimming removed 0 bases at V and 5 bases at J, with 14 bases between. Germline V lookup: CDR1 SGHRS, CDR2 YFSETQ. The CDR3 sequence is 15 residues long. CDR3 in amino acids: CASSLDAQGRTEAFF. CDR3 sequence (DNA): TGCGCCAGCAGCTTGGATGCGCAGGGTAGGACTGAAGCTTTCTTT.

This chain connects TRBV10-1 to TRBJ1-1; D ambiguous. The germline V gene encodes CDR1 WNHNN and CDR2 SYGVQD (reference sequence). The CDR3 consists of 10 residues. V was shortened by 11 bases and J by 1 base, with 5 bases between the two germline ends. The CDR3, as DNA: TGCGCCTTCGGGAACACTGAAGCTTTCTTT. This codes for CAFGNTEAFF.

This clone was counted a few times. J is TRBJ1-2 and V is TRBV18; D may be TRBD1 (5 bases). CDR1 is KGHSH, CDR2 LQKENI, per germline. CDR3 length equals 16 residues. V shed 6 bases and J shed 0 bases, with 17 bases lying between them. CDR3 DNA sequence: TGTGCCAGCTCCTCAGGAATGGGACTAGCTAACTATGGCTACACCTTC. It encodes CASSSGMGLANYGYTF.

The rearrangement joins TRBV10-3 to TRBJ2-1; D possibly corresponds to TRBD2 (5 bases). Deletions cut 6 bases from V and 5 bases from J, with 20 bases between. The CDR3 sequence is 16 residues long. CDR1 is ENHRY, CDR2 SYGVKD, per germline. The CDR3 nucleotides read TGTGCCATCAGCAGCGGTTTGAGAGCCAGAGACAATGAGCAGTTCTTC. Its protein is CAISSGLRARDNEQFF.

The rearrangement links TRBV11-1 to TRBJ1-4; no definite D call. The CDR3 is made up of 13 amino acids. The germline V and J ends were trimmed by 5 bases and 3 bases, with 7 bases remaining between them. CDR1 and CDR2 (germline): SGHAT, FQDESV (reference sequence). Here the CDR3 reads CASSLGPNEKLFF. CDR3 nucleotide sequence: TGTGCCAGCAGCCTCGGGCCTAATGAAAAACTGTTTTTT.

The chain links TRBV10-1 to TRBJ2-1, with 15 bases identical to TRBD2. From germline, CDR1 is WNHNN and CDR2 SYGVQD (reference sequence). This CDR3 contains 19 residues. V lost 8 bases to trimming and J lost 1 base; unmatched junction nucleotides: 12. The CDR3 here is CASGPRGLAGGISYNEQFF. The CDR3 bases are TGCGCCAGCGGACCCCGGGGACTAGCGGGGGGAATTTCCTACAATGAGCAGTTCTTC.

The genes are TRBV10-3 and TRBJ1-1; D is unclear. The V end lost 5 bases, the J end lost 0 bases, and 13 bases lay between the germline ends. The CDR3 contains 15 residues. Per germline, CDR1 ENHRY and CDR2 SYGVKD. CDR3 in amino acids: CAISPTTTVNTEAFF. CDR3 nucleotides: TGTGCCATCAGTCCTACTACTACAGTGAACACTGAAGCTTTCTTT.